A single sample is the source of the 15 T cell receptor beta chains below, sequenced in a study of T-cell reconstitution after alpha-beta-depleted transplantation in children. Preparation of the TCRbeta library used unique molecular identifiers. TCRdb ran MiXCR on the PCR reads and lists one entry per CDR3 protein. The sample lists roughly 490,000 distinct CDR3 sequences, roughly 10% occurring once. The sequencing used PBMCs, mostly from graft donor cells, collected 180 days after TCRalphabeta/CD19-depleted stem cell transplant. The receptors originated from a female patient aged 2-9 years who had a stem cell transplant for aplastic anemia, so the T cells may come from the graft donor.

The chain joins TRBV12-3 or TRBV12-4 to TRBJ1-2; D not certain. The CDR3 runs 15 residues. V was cut by 3 bases and J by 1 base, with 12 bases left in between. CDR3 nucleotide sequence: TGTGCCAGCAGTTTGAAGGAGGGTCTTAACTATGGCTACACCTTC. Protein sequence: CASSLKEGLNYGYTF.

This clonotype came up many times. This chain connects TRBV11-2 to TRBJ2-5; TRBD2 matches at 7 bases. Germline CDR1 reads SGHAT; CDR2 reads FQNNGV. V trimming: 1 base; J trimming: 4 bases; junction bases outside the gene matches: 6. The CDR3 length is 15 residues. The CDR3: CASSLGGLPGETQYF. As DNA, the CDR3 is TGTGCCAGCAGCTTAGGGGGACTACCGGGAGAGACCCAGTACTTC.

In this sample, this clonotype turned up many times. The chain is built from TRBV29-1 and TRBJ2-1; D call uncertain. CDR1 SQVTM and CDR2 ANQGSEA come from the germline V gene. V dropped 5 bases and J dropped 0 bases, with 14 bases sitting between them. This CDR3 region has 15 residues. CDR3 coding DNA: TGCAGCGTTCGTGGATCTTCGAGCTCCTACAATGAGCAGTTCTTC. This sequence encodes CSVRGSSSSYNEQFF.

The J gene is TRBJ1-5, the V gene TRBV20-1, with D possibly TRBD1 on 6 matching bases. Per germline, CDR1 DFQATT and CDR2 SNEGSKA (reference sequence). The CDR3 is 14 amino acids. With 5 bases removed from V and 2 bases from J, the gap between germline ends came to 13 bases. Here the CDR3 reads CSAFGQPGNQPQHF. CDR3 sequence (DNA): TGCAGTGCTTTCGGACAGCCCGGCAATCAGCCCCAGCATTTT.

The sample holds one count of this clonotype. The V and J genes are TRBV12-3 or TRBV12-4 and TRBJ2-7; tentatively, D is TRBD1 (6 bases). V was shortened by 6 bases and J by 7 bases, with 13 bases between the two germline ends. This CDR3 has 12 residues. CDR3 bases: TGTGCCAGCAGCCTCGCTCAGGGGGAGCAGTACGTC. Translation: CASSLAQGEQYV.

The rearrangement links TRBV5-1 to TRBJ2-1; 8 nucleotides agree with TRBD1. V dropped 1 base and J dropped 7; count of bases not matched to a gene: 7. The CDR3 loop spans 15 amino acids. Germline V gene data show CDR1 as SGHRS and CDR2 as YFSETQ. This chain's CDR3 is CASSLIGQGENEQFF. As DNA, the CDR3 is TGCGCCAGCAGCTTGATCGGACAGGGAGAGAATGAGCAGTTCTTC.

V is TRBV28 and J is TRBJ2-1; perhaps TRBD2 as D (6 bases). This CDR3 contains 15 residues. Germline-derived CDR1 and CDR2 are MDHEN and SYDVKM. The V end was cut by 6 bases, the J end by 0 bases, with 12 bases between. The CDR3 DNA sequence: TGTGCCAGCAGATGGGACTGGAGCTCCTACAATGAGCAGTTCTTC. Its translation is CASRWDWSSYNEQFF.

There are a few counts of this clonotype. The J gene is TRBJ2-7, the V gene TRBV10-3; 9 nucleotides agree with TRBD1. This CDR3 spans 14 amino acids. Germline V gene sequence: CDR1 ENHRY, CDR2 SYGVKD. With V trimmed by 6 bases and J by 2 bases, 5 bases remained unmatched. The CDR3 sequence is CAIRTGTGPYEQYF. CDR3 in DNA: TGTGCCATCAGGACCGGGACAGGGCCCTACGAGCAGTACTTC.

This clonotype was recorded at least ten times. V gene TRBV5-1 combines with J gene TRBJ2-2; TRBD2 agrees at 7 bases. The CDR3 contains 16 residues. Unmatched junction bases numbered 2, after V lost 0 bases and J lost 0 bases. Per germline, CDR1 SGHRS and CDR2 YFSETQ. The DNA for the CDR3 is TGCGCCAGCAGCTTGGATGGACTAGCGAACACCGGGGAGCTGTTTTTT. This encodes CASSLDGLANTGELFF.

V is TRBV5-1 and J is TRBJ1-1; TRBD1 aligns across 8 bases. Looked up from germline, CDR1 is SGHRS and CDR2 is YFSETQ. The junction had 6 bases not matched to a gene; V was cut back by 4 bases and J by 1 base. This CDR3 contains 15 residues. CDR3 sequence reads: CASSMQGAKNTEAFF. CDR3 sequence (DNA): TGCGCCAGCAGCATGCAGGGGGCAAAGAACACTGAAGCTTTCTTT. The full variable domain, with the rest looked up from reference TRBV5-1 and TRBJ1-1, is KAGVTQTPRYLIKTRGQQVTLSCSPISGHRSVSWYQQTPGQGLQFLFEYFSETQRNKGNFPGRFSGRQFSNSRSEMNVSTLELGDSALYLCASSMQGAKNTEAFFGQGTRLTVV.

A remark on this clonotype: Since a much larger clone is just one base distant, this may be a read error. This chain joins TRBV7-8 and TRBJ2-2, with unresolved D. This CDR3 spans 17 amino acids. V lost 0 bases and J lost 3, with 14 bases in between. CDR1 is SGHVS and CDR2 is FQNEAQ in the germline V gene. The CDR3 DNA reads TGTGCCAGCAGCTTAGCGGCGGATGAATGGTACACCGGGGAGCTGTTTTTT. It encodes CASSLAADEWYTGELFF.

The chain has TRBV9 and TRBJ2-1; D not resolved. The V gene lost 0 bases and the J gene lost 2 bases, with 12 bases spanning the gap. This CDR3 comprises 16 residues. Germline V CDR1 and CDR2: SGDLS, YYNGEE. The CDR3 DNA sequence: TGTGCCAGCAGCGTAGGTGGGCACGACACCTACAATGAGCAGTTCTTC. Translating it yields CASSVGGHDTYNEQFF.

J is TRBJ2-2 and V is TRBV12-3 or TRBV12-4, with TRBD2 identical over 10 bases. J gave up 5 bases and V 7 bases, and 7 bases lay outside the gene matches. The CDR3 length is 15 residues. Here the CDR3 DNA reads TGTGCCAGCACCGGAGCGGGAGGGCTAACCGGGGAGCTGTTTTTT. It yields the protein CASTGAGGLTGELFF.

The table lists this clonotype with a few counts. The V gene is TRBV27, the J gene TRBJ2-1; D is unresolved. Per germline, CDR1 MNHEY and CDR2 SMNVEV (reference sequence). V was trimmed by 2 bases and J by 5 bases, leaving 10 bases between them. This CDR3 has 14 amino acids. The CDR3 here is CASSLLAADNEQFF. The CDR3 DNA reads TGTGCCAGCAGTTTACTGGCTGCGGACAATGAGCAGTTCTTC.

This clonotype was observed at least ten times. V usage is TRBV7-2 and J usage is TRBJ1-6; unclear D gene. The CDR3 spans 16 residues. The germline gives CDR1 SGHTA, CDR2 FQGNSA. V was cut by 1 base and J by 0 bases, with 7 bases left in between. The CDR3 DNA reads as TGTGCCAGCAGCTTAGTAGCGTACTCCTATAATTCACCCCTCCACTTT. Its protein product is CASSLVAYSYNSPLHF.